These 29 T cell receptor beta chains came from one sample sequenced in a study of T cells in Graves' hyperthyroidism and ophthalmopathy. Amplification yielded TCR beta CDR3 regions, with RNA transcripts as the source. First-round RT-PCR of the TCR CDR3 relied on the HTBI primer set. TCRdb ran MiXCR on the multiplex PCR reads and lists one entry per CDR3 protein. Here the sample spans hundreds of thousands of distinct CDR3 sequences, around 39% being singletons. Sequencing was carried out using blood. These receptors were obtained from a man aged 18 to 29 with Graves' hyperthyroidism.

This clonotype came up many times. The rearrangement uses TRBV7-2 and TRBJ1-3; D not resolved. This CDR3 region has 15 residues. Per germline, CDR1 SGHTA and CDR2 FQGNSA. V lost 4 bases, J lost 3 bases, and 13 bases lay in between. CDR3 region: CASSSPRDGGNTIYF. The CDR3 nucleotides are TGTGCCAGCAGCTCACCCCGAGACGGTGGAAACACCATATATTTT. The full variable domain, rest sourced from reference TRBV7-2 and TRBJ1-3, is GAGVSQSPSNKVTEKGKDVELRCDPISGHTALYWYRQSLGQGLEFLIYFQGNSAPDKSGLPSDRFSAERTGGSVSTLTIQRTQQEDSAVYLCASSSPRDGGNTIYFGEGSWLTVV.

The chain recombines TRBV20-1 with TRBJ1-2; 8 bases fit TRBD1. CDR3 size: 16 residues. From germline, CDR1 is DFQATT and CDR2 SNEGSKA (reference sequence). V dropped 6 bases and J dropped 0; count of bases not matched to a gene: 12. The DNA for the CDR3 is TGCAGTGCCAGCAGCCAATACAGGGGGACTAACTATGGCTACACCTTC. This sequence encodes CSASSQYRGTNYGYTF.

V and J are TRBV11-1 and TRBJ2-7, with D possibly TRBD2 on 5 matching bases. The CDR3 has 14 residues. V was shortened by 4 bases and J by 2 bases, with 12 bases between the two germline ends. The germline gives CDR1 SGHAT, CDR2 FQDESV (reference sequence). CDR3 protein: CASSSERAAYEQYF. The CDR3 coding sequence is TGTGCCAGCAGCTCCGAGCGAGCGGCCTACGAGCAGTACTTC.

This clonotype was detected ten times or more. The chain carries TRBV10-3 and TRBJ1-3, with 7 bases aligning to TRBD1. V was clipped by 7 bases and J by 0 bases; unmatched bases: 9. The germline V gene encodes CDR1 ENHRY and CDR2 SYGVKD. CDR3 length: 16 residues. The CDR3 region is CAIKGQTETSGNTIYF. CDR3 DNA: TGTGCCATCAAGGGACAGACCGAGACCTCTGGAAACACCATATATTTT.

This clonotype was recorded at least ten times. This rearrangement joins TRBV20-1 to TRBJ1-2, with D tentatively TRBD1 (6 bases). The CDR3 contains 15 residues. Looked up from germline, CDR1 is DFQATT and CDR2 is SNEGSKA (reference sequence). V lost 6 bases and J lost 4, with 21 bases in between. CDR3 coding DNA: TGCAGTGCCCCCCCCAAGGGACACGCTTCCTATGGCTACACCTTC. Protein product: CSAPPKGHASYGYTF.

This clonotype was seen more than once but under ten times. V is TRBV7-8 and J is TRBJ2-7, with D possibly TRBD1 on 5 matching bases. The CDR3 contains 13 residues. The ends were cut back, 4 bases at V and 6 bases at J, with 13 bases in the middle. Germline CDR1 is SGHVS and CDR2 is FQNEAQ. This CDR3 is CASSSTWGGEQYF. The CDR3 nucleotides read TGTGCCAGCAGCTCGACCTGGGGCGGCGAGCAGTACTTC.

This chain joins TRBV9 and TRBJ1-1; D is unresolved. This CDR3 is built from 13 residues. V lost 0 bases and J lost 3, with 6 bases in between. In germline, CDR1 is SGDLS, CDR2 YYNGEE. CDR3 protein: CASSVVPDTEAFF. The CDR3 coding sequence is TGTGCCAGCAGCGTAGTCCCGGACACTGAAGCTTTCTTT.

The chain carries TRBV25-1 and TRBJ1-6; possibly TRBD1 for D (5 bases). The CDR3 sequence is 13 residues long. In germline, CDR1 is MGHDK, CDR2 SYGVNS. With 7 bases removed from V and 8 bases from J, the gap between germline ends came to 12 bases. The CDR3 DNA sequence: TGTGCCAGCAACGTAGGGGATGATTCACCCCTCCACTTT. Translation: CASNVGDDSPLHF.

This clonotype showed up just a few times. The genes are TRBV5-4 and TRBJ1-2, with D possibly TRBD1 on 6 matching bases. Per the germline V gene, CDR1 is SGHNT and CDR2 is YYREEE (reference sequence). V was cut by 3 bases and J by 5 bases, with 11 bases left in between. The CDR3 is 13 amino acids. CDR3 loop: CASSSGDLYGYTF. CDR3 nucleotide sequence: TGTGCCAGCAGCTCAGGGGACCTTTATGGCTACACCTTC. The full variable domain, with the rest looked up from reference TRBV5-4 and TRBJ1-2, is ETGVTQSPTHLIKTRGQQVTLRCSSQSGHNTVSWYQQALGQGPQFIFQYYREEENGRGNFPPRFSGLQFPNYSSELNVNALELDDSALYLCASSSGDLYGYTFGSGTRLTVV.

This clonotype came up many times. The chain uses TRBV6-1 and TRBJ2-7; no firm D call. Trimming removed 0 bases from V and 7 bases from J, with 10 bases in between. The CDR3 covers 13 residues. The germline V gene encodes CDR1 MNHNS and CDR2 SASEGT. The CDR3 protein is CASSEAQGREQYF. The CDR3 DNA reads as TGTGCCAGCAGTGAAGCGCAAGGACGGGAGCAGTACTTC.

The chain recombines TRBV6-5 with TRBJ2-7; no reliable D call. Germline lookup yields CDR1 MNHEY and CDR2 SVGAGI. The germline V and J ends were trimmed by 6 bases and 2 bases, with 14 bases remaining between them. The CDR3 sequence is 14 residues long. The CDR3 sequence: CASSNRAAPYEQYF. DNA of the CDR3: TGTGCCAGCAGCAACCGCGCGGCTCCCTACGAGCAGTACTTC.

There are many counts of this clonotype. This chain connects TRBV19 to TRBJ2-7; D is tentatively TRBD1 or TRBD2 (5 bases each). V was clipped by 3 bases and J by 1 base, with 10 bases between them. The germline CDR1 and CDR2 sequences are LNHDA and SQIVND (reference sequence). This CDR3 has 14 residues. In DNA form, the CDR3 reads TGTGCCAGTAGTATCGCAGGGACGTCCTACGAGCAGTACTTC. This encodes CASSIAGTSYEQYF.

J is TRBJ2-6 and V is TRBV29-1; 7 nucleotides agree with TRBD2. The length of the CDR3 is 15 residues. The junction had 5 bases not matched to a gene; V was cut back by 3 bases and J by 3 bases. Germline CDR1 and CDR2: SQVTM and ANQGSEA. This CDR3 reads CSVEGGSNGANVLTF. The CDR3 DNA sequence: TGCAGCGTTGAGGGAGGGTCAAATGGGGCCAACGTCCTGACTTTC.

CDR3 amino acids: CASSPQPRRADGYTF. CDR3 bases: TGTGCCAGCAGCCCCCAACCCCGAAGGGCGGATGGCTACACCTTC. J is TRBJ1-2 and V is TRBV9, with no clear D. Germline V CDR1 and CDR2: SGDLS, YYNGEE. With 4 bases removed from V and 6 bases from J, the gap between germline ends came to 19 bases. This CDR3 has 15 residues.

In nucleotides, the CDR3 is TGCAGTGCAACCGGACAGATTTCCCGCTTTATCACTGAAGCTTTCTTT. It encodes CSATGQISRFITEAFF. The gene calls are TRBV20-1 and TRBJ1-1, with a possible D match to TRBD1 (6 bases). Trimming left V 6 bases short and J 4 bases short, with 24 bases between. The CDR3 contains 16 residues. The germline gives CDR1 DFQATT, CDR2 SNEGSKA (reference sequence).

This clonotype turned up a few times. The chain employs TRBV6-5 and TRBJ1-5; the match to TRBD1 covers 8 bases. The CDR3 spans 16 residues. Trimming removed 5 bases from V and 0 bases from J; junction bases left unmatched: 6. Germline CDR1 is MNHEY and CDR2 is SVGAGI. This CDR3 reads CASSEDRGGSNQPQHF. The CDR3 bases are TGTGCCAGCAGTGAAGACAGGGGAGGTAGCAATCAGCCCCAGCATTTT.

Only a few counts were recorded for this clonotype. This chain joins TRBV6-5 and TRBJ2-7; TRBD2 matches at 10 bases. Unmatched junction bases numbered 2, after V lost 2 bases and J lost 4 bases. Looked up from germline, CDR1 is MNHEY and CDR2 is SVGAGI. The CDR3 runs to 14 residues. The CDR3 region is CASSYLAGEYEQYF. DNA of the CDR3: TGTGCCAGCAGTTACCTAGCGGGAGAGTACGAGCAGTACTTC.

Of note for this clonotype: A much larger clone lies a single base off, so this may be a read error. This chain links TRBV6-4 with TRBJ1-3; D gene ambiguous. V lost 7 bases, J lost 0 bases, and 4 bases lay in between. The CDR3 extends over 12 amino acids. Looked up from germline, CDR1 is MRHNA and CDR2 is SNTAGT. CDR3 in amino acids: CASTPSGNTIYF. The DNA of the CDR3 is TGTGCCAGCACCCCCTCTGGAAACACCATATATTTT.

The chain employs TRBV9 and TRBJ1-6; D is possibly TRBD1 (5 bases). In germline, CDR1 is SGDLS, CDR2 YYNGEE. Trimming shortened V by 0 bases and J by 7 bases, and 11 bases separated the two germline ends. CDR3 length equals 15 residues. This CDR3 reads CASSVGGSGNSPLHF. Here the CDR3 DNA reads TGTGCCAGCAGCGTAGGGGGCAGCGGGAATTCACCCCTCCACTTT.

The rearrangement joins TRBV19 to TRBJ2-3, with 12 bases lining up with TRBD1. Germline CDR1 LNHDA, CDR2 SQIVND (reference sequence). The CDR3 spans 15 residues. With 5 bases clipped from V and 5 bases from J, the junction kept 5 bases outside the gene matches. CDR3 coding DNA: TGTGCCAGTAGTCCAGGGGACAGGGGGCGAGATACGCAGTATTTT. As protein: CASSPGDRGRDTQYF.

At least ten counts were recorded for this clonotype. The chain has TRBV7-9 and TRBJ1-1, with D unclear. Germline CDR1 SEHNR, CDR2 FQNEAQ (reference sequence). This CDR3 is 15 amino acids long. V was clipped by 5 bases and J by 2 bases, with 15 bases between them. Written as DNA, the CDR3 is TGTGCCAGCAGCCCATGGGCAGGTTTAAACACTGAAGCTTTCTTT. It is translated as CASSPWAGLNTEAFF.

The sample holds a few counts of this clonotype. The rearrangement joins TRBV7-8 to TRBJ1-2; 7 nucleotides match TRBD1. Germline V gene sequence: CDR1 SGHVS, CDR2 FQNEAQ. Trimming at V came to 2 bases and at J to 3 bases, leaving 6 bases not matched to a gene. The CDR3 has 15 amino acids. CDR3 amino acids: CASSLKRQGDYGYTF. CDR3 bases: TGTGCCAGCAGCTTAAAGAGACAGGGTGACTATGGCTACACCTTC.

The chain links TRBV19 to TRBJ1-1; weak D call: TRBD1 (6 bases). Germline loops: CDR1 LNHDA, CDR2 SQIVND (reference sequence). The CDR3 is 16 amino acids. The V end lost 10 bases, the J end lost 0 bases, and 21 bases lay between the germline ends. DNA for the CDR3: TGTGCCATCCGTGCGGGGGGCAGATCCGTGAACACTGAAGCTTTCTTT. It encodes CAIRAGGRSVNTEAFF.

This clonotype was seen only once. V gene TRBV5-1 combines with J gene TRBJ2-7; either TRBD1 or TRBD2 may fit D (5 bases each). Between the trimmed V and J ends, which lost 4 bases and 5 bases, there was a span of 22 bases. The CDR3 covers 16 residues. CDR1 is SGHRS, CDR2 YFSETQ, per germline. Written as DNA, the CDR3 is TGCGCCAGCAGCCTCGGGACCGACAGCCGAGTCCACGAGCAGTACTTC. This sequence encodes CASSLGTDSRVHEQYF.

This clonotype was found many times. The V call is TRBV9, the J call TRBJ1-3; tentatively, D is TRBD1 (5 bases). Germline V CDR1 and CDR2: SGDLS, YYNGEE. The ends were cut back, 7 bases at V and 7 bases at J, with 15 bases in the middle. CDR3 length: 13 amino acids. As DNA, the CDR3 is TGTGCCAGCTCCTGGGGGTCTACGAACACCATATATTTT. Protein product: CASSWGSTNTIYF.

CDR3 region: CASSINGHEQYF. For the CDR3, the DNA is TGTGCCAGTAGTATAAACGGTCACGAGCAGTACTTC. This chain uses TRBV19 with TRBJ2-7; D ambiguous. This CDR3 is built from 12 residues. Germline V gene data show CDR1 as LNHDA and CDR2 as SQIVND (reference sequence). Trimming shortened V by 2 bases and J by 5 bases, and 7 bases separated the two germline ends.

This clonotype was counted ten times or more. The chain joins TRBV10-3 to TRBJ2-2, with 13 bases lining up with TRBD2. The CDR3 has 18 residues. J was trimmed by 5 bases and V by 0 bases; bases with no gene match: 6. Germline loops: CDR1 ENHRY, CDR2 SYGVKD. CDR3: CAISESGLAGARTGELFF. The CDR3 nucleotides read TGTGCCATCAGTGAGTCTGGACTAGCGGGAGCTAGAACCGGGGAGCTGTTTTTT.

This clonotype was recorded many times. The V call is TRBV2, the J call TRBJ2-5; D is perhaps TRBD1 or TRBD2 (5 bases each). The CDR3 contains 12 residues. CDR1 and CDR2 from the germline V gene are SNHLY and FYNNEI. Between the trimmed V and J ends, which lost 9 bases and 4 bases, there was a span of 12 bases. The CDR3, as DNA: TGTGCCAGTTCAGGGCGGGTAGAGACCCAGTACTTC. Protein: CASSGRVETQYF.

The genes are TRBV5-4 and TRBJ2-5, with 7 bases aligning to TRBD1. Germline CDR1 and CDR2: SGHNT and YYREEE (reference sequence). The CDR3 covers 16 residues. Losses at the gene ends were 4 bases for V and 2 bases for J; bases not matched to a gene: 11. This chain's CDR3 is CASSHPGTEKQETQYF. For the CDR3, the DNA is TGTGCCAGCAGCCATCCCGGGACAGAAAAGCAAGAGACCCAGTACTTC.